Sequencing of this T cell receptor beta chain was carried out in a study of regulatory T cells in long-lasting Graves disease. Study-level points and caveats: When disease was persistent, TRBV28, TRBJ1-2 and TRBJ2-5 were the favored segments. Sample size, which was small, may have reduced accuracy.

This clonotype was seen a handful of times. Antigen unknown. Time point described: persistent/refractory GD, antithyroid drugs over 5 years with positive TRAb. Preparation of the TCR library used RNA extracted from PBMCs. J lost 4 bases, V lost 3 bases, and 2 bases had no gene match. This CDR3 comprises 14 residues. The germline V gene has CDR1 MGHRA and CDR2 YSYEKL. iRepertoire HTBI primers and Arm-PCR of CDR3 regions built TCR beta libraries. MiXCR, run by TCRdb on the multiplex PCR reads, gives a single entry per CDR3 protein. The table shows about 470,000 distinct CDR3 sequences, with under 25% occurring only once.

This clonotype was sampled from a female donor with Graves disease. V is TRBV4-1 and J is TRBJ1-2; 10 positions agree with TRBD1. The sample was peripheral blood mononuclear cells (PBMCs), taken when the disease was refractory, from a patient treated with antithyroid drugs. The CDR3 nucleotides read TGCGCCAGCAGCCAGACAGGGGGCGTCTATGGCTACACCTTC. Translating gives CASSQTGGVYGYTF.